Sequencing of this T cell receptor beta chain was carried out in a study of spatial heterogeneity in lung cancer. Study summary: For tumor regions, TCR transcript counts showed a strong correlation with a T cell module score derived from matched bulk RNA-seq.

General study results and limits: Expanded TCR counts, ubiquitous and regional, correlated respectively with ubiquitous and regional nonsynonymous mutation counts. Mutation counts in tumors were tracked by counts of expanded intratumoral alpha and beta TCRs.

Using its own MiXCR run on the 5' RACE reads, TCRdb lists one record per CDR3 protein. The data show some 8,700 distinct CDR3 sequences, 4.5% to 6% seen once. The germline CDR1 and CDR2 sequences are MNHEY and SMNVEV (reference sequence). The V gene lost 0 bases and the J gene lost 8 bases, with 11 bases spanning the gap. CDR3 length: 13 residues. Specified time point: sample taken at primary tumor resection. The donors comprised 60 to 85 untreated early-stage non-small cell lung cancer patients. This clonotype is medium-sized in the sample. Its antigen is unknown. This receptor was taken from a male donor with early-stage non-small cell lung cancer. The sample was lung tumor tissue, taken at surgery. The rearrangement joins TRBV27 to TRBJ2-7; D ambiguous. The CDR3 DNA is TGTGCCAGCAGTTTATCAGGTGCTGGCAAGCAGTACTTC. Its protein is CASSLSGAGKQYF.